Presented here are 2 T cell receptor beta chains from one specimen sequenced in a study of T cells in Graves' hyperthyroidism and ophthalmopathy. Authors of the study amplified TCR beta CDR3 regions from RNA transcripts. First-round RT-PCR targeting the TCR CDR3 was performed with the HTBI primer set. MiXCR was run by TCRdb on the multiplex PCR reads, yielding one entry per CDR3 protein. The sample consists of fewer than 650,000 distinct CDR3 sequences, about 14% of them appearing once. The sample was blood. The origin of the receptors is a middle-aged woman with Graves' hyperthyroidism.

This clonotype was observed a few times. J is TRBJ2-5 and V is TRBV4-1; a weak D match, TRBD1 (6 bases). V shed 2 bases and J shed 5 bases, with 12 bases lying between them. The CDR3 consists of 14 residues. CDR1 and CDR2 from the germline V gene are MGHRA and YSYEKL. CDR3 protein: CASSQTGLGETQYF. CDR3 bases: TGCGCCAGCAGCCAAACAGGGCTGGGGGAGACCCAGTACTTC.

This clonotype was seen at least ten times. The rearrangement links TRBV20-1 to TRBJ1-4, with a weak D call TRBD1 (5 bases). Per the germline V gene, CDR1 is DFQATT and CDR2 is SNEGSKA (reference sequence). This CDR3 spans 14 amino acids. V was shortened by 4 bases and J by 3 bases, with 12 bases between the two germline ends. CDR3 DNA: TGCAGTGCTACCCCTGGGGGGTCTAATGAAAAACTGTTTTTT. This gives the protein CSATPGGSNEKLFF.